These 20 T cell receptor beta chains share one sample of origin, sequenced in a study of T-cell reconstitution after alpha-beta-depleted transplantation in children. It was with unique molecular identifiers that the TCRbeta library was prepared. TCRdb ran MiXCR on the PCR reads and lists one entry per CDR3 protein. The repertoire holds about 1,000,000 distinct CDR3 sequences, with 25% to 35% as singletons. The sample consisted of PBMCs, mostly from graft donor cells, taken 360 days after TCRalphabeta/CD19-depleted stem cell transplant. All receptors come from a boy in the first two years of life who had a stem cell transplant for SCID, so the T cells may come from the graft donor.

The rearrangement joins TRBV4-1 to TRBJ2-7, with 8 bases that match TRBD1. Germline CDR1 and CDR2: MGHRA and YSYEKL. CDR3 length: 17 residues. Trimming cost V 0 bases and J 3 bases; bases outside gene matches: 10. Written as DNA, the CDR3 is TGCGCCAGCAGCCAAGATGGGTCCTCAGGGGGCCTCTACGAGCAGTACTTC. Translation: CASSQDGSSGGLYEQYF.

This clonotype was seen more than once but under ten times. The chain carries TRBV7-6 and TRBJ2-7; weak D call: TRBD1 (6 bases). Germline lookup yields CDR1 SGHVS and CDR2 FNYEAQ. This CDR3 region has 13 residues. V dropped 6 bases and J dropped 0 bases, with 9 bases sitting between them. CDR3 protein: CASRSGDSYEQYF. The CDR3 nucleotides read TGTGCCAGCAGGTCAGGGGACTCCTACGAGCAGTACTTC. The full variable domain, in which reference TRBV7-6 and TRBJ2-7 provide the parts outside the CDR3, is GAGVSQSPRYKVTKRGQDVALRCDPISGHVSLYWYRQALGQGPEFLTYFNYEAQQDKSGLPNDRFSAERPEGSISTLTIQRTEQRDSAMYRCASRSGDSYEQYFGPGTRLTVT.

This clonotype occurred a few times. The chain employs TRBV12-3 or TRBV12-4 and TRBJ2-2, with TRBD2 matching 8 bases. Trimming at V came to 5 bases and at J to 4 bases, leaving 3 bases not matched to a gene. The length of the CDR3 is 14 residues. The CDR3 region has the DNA TGTGCCAGCAGTAGCGGGAGTCGCACCGGGGAGCTGTTTTTT. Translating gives CASSSGSRTGELFF.

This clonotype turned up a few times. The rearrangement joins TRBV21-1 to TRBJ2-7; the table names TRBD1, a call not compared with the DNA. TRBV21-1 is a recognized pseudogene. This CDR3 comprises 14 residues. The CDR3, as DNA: TGTGCCAGCAGCATCCCGGGGAGGTCCTACGAGCAGTACTTC. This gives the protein CASSIPGRSYEQYF.

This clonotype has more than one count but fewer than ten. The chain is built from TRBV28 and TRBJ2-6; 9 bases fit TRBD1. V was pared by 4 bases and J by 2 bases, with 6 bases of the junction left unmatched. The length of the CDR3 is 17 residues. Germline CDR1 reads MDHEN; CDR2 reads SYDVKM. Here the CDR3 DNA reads TGTGCCAGCAGTTCTGGGGACAGGGCAGCTGGGGCCAACGTCCTGACTTTC. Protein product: CASSSGDRAAGANVLTF.

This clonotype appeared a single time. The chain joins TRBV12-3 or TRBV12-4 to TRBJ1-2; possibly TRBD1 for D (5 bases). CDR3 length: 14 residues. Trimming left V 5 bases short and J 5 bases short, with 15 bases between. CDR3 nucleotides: TGTGCCAGCAGTCCCAGGGTAGTAGGGTATGGCTACACCTTC. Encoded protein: CASSPRVVGYGYTF.

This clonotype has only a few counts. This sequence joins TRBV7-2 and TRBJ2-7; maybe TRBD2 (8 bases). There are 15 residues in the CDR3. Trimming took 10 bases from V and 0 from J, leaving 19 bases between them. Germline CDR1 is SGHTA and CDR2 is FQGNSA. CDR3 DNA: TGTGCCACCAAGGGGGCAGCGGGGGTCTCCTACGAGCAGTACTTC. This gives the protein CATKGAAGVSYEQYF. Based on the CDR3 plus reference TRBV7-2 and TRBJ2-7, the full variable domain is GAGVSQSPSNKVTEKGKDVELRCDPISGHTALYWYRQSLGQGLEFLIYFQGNSAPDKSGLPSDRFSAERTGGSVSTLTIQRTQQEDSAVYLCATKGAAGVSYEQYFGPGTRLTVT.

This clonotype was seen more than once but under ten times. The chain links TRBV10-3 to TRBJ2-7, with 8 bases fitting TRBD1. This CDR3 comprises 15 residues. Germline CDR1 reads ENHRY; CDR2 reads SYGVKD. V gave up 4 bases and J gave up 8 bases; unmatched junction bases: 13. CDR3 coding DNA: TGTGCCATCAGTGGGGAAGGACAGGGTACTTACAAGCAGTACTTC. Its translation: CAISGEGQGTYKQYF.

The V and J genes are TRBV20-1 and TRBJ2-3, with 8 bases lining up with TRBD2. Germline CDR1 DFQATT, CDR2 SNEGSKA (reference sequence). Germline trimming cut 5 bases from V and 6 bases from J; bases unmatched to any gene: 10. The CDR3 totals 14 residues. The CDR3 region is CSASAGGGLDTQYF. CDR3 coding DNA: TGCAGTGCTTCCGCCGGCGGGGGGCTGGATACGCAGTATTTT.

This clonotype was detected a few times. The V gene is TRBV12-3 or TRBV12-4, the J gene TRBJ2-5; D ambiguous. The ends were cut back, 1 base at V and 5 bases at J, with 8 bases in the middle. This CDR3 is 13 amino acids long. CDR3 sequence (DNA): TGTGCCAGCAGTTTAGTCATCGTGGAGACCCAGTACTTC. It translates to CASSLVIVETQYF.

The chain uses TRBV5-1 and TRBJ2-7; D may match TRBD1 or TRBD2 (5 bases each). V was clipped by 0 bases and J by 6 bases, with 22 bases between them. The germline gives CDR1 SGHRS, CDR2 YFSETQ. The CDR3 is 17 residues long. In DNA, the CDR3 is TGCGCCAGCAGCTTGGCCTATGTTGTTGCGTCGAGGGGCGAGCAGTACTTC. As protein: CASSLAYVVASRGEQYF.

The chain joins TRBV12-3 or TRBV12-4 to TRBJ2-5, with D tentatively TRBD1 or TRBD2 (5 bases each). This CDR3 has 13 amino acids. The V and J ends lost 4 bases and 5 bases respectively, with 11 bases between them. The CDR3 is CASSYGAEETQYF. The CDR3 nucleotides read TGTGCCAGCAGTTACGGGGCTGAGGAGACCCAGTACTTC.

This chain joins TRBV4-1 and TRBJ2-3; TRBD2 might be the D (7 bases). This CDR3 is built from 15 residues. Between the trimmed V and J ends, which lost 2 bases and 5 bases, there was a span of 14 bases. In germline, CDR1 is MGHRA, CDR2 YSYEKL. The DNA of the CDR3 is TGCGCCAGCAGCCAATCTGCGGGGGCCGGAGATACGCAGTATTTT. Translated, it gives CASSQSAGAGDTQYF.

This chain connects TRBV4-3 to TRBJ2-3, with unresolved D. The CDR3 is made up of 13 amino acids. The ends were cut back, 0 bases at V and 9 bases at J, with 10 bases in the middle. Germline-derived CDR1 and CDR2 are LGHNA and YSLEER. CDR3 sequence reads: CASSQDQTPTQYF. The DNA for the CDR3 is TGCGCCAGCAGCCAAGATCAGACCCCCACGCAGTATTTT.

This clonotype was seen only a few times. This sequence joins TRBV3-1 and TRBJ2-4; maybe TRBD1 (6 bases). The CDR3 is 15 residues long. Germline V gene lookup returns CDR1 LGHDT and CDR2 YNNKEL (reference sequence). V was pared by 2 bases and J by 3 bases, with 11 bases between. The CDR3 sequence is CASSQWSRGKNIQYF. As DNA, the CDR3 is TGTGCCAGCAGCCAATGGAGCAGGGGCAAAAACATTCAGTACTTC. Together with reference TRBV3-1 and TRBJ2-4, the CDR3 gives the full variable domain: DTAVSQTPKYLVTQMGNDKSIKCEQNLGHDTMYWYKQDSKKFLKIMFSYNNKELIINETVPNRFSPKSPDKAHLNLHINSLELGDSAVYFCASSQWSRGKNIQYFGAGTRLSVL.

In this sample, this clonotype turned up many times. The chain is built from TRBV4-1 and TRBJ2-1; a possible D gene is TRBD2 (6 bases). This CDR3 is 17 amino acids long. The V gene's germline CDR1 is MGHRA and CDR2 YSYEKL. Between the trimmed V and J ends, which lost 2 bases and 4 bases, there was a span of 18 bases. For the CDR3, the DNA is TGCGCCAGCAGCCAAACCGGGGGACGCGGGGTTTACAATGAGCAGTTCTTC. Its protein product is CASSQTGGRGVYNEQFF.

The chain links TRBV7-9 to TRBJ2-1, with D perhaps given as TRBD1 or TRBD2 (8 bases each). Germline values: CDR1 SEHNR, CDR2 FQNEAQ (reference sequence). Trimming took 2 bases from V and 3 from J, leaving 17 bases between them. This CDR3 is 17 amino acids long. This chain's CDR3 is CASSLTGGTGVYNEQFF. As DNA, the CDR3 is TGTGCCAGCAGCTTAACGGGGGGGACAGGAGTCTACAATGAGCAGTTCTTC. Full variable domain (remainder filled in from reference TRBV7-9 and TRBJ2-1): DTGVSQNPRHKITKRGQNVTFRCDPISEHNRLYWYRQTLGQGPEFLTYFQNEAQLEKSRLLSDRFSAERPKGSFSTLEIQRTEQGDSAMYLCASSLTGGTGVYNEQFFGPGTRLTVL.

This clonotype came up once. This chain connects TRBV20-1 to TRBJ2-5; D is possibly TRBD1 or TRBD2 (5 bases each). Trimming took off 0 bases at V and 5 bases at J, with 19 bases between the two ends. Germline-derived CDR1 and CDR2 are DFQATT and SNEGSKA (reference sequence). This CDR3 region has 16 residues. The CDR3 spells CSARDNSIGTWETQYF. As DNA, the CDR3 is TGCAGTGCTAGAGATAATAGTATTGGGACCTGGGAGACCCAGTACTTC.

CDR3 residues: CASSYWGTPGTDTQYF. CDR3 DNA sequence: TGTGCCAGCAGTTACTGGGGGACACCGGGCACAGATACGCAGTATTTT. This rearrangement joins TRBV6-2 or TRBV6-3 to TRBJ2-3, with TRBD1 as a possible D gene (6 bases). Trimming took off 1 base at V and 1 base at J, with 12 bases between the two ends. Germline CDR1 reads MNHEY; CDR2 reads SVGEGT. This CDR3 is built from 16 residues.

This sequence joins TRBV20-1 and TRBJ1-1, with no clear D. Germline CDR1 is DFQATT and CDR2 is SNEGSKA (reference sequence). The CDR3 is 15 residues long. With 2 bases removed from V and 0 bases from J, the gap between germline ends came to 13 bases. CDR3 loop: CSARSPGGMNTEAFF. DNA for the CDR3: TGCAGTGCTAGAAGCCCGGGTGGCATGAACACTGAAGCTTTCTTT.